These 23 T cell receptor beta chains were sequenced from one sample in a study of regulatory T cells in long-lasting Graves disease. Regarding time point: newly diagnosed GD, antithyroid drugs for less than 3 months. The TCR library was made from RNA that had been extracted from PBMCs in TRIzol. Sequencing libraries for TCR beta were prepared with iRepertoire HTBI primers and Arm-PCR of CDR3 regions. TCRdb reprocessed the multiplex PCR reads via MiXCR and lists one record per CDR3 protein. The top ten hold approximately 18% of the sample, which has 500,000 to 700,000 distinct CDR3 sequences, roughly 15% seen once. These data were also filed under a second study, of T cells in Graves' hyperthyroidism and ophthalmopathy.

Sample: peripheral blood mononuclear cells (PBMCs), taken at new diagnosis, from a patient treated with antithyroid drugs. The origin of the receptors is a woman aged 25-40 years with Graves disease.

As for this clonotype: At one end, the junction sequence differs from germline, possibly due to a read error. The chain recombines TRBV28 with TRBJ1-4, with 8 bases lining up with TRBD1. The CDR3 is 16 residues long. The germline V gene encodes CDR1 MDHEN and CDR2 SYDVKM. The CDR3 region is CASSEDRGATSEKLFF. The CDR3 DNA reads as TGTGCCAGCAGTGAAGACAGGGGTGCAACTAGTGAAAAACTGTTTTTT.

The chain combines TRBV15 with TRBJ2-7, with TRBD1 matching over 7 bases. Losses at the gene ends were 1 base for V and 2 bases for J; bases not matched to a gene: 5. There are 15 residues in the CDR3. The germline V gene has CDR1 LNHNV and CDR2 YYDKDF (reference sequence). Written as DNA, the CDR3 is TGTGCCACCAGCAGAGTATTCGGGACAGCCTACGAGCAGTACTTC. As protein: CATSRVFGTAYEQYF. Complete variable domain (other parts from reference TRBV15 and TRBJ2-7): DAMVIQNPRYQVTQFGKPVTLSCSQTLNHNVMYWYQQKSSQAPKLLFHYYDKDFNNEADTPDNFQSRRPNTSFCFLDIRSPGLGDTAMYLCATSRVFGTAYEQYFGPGTRLTVT.

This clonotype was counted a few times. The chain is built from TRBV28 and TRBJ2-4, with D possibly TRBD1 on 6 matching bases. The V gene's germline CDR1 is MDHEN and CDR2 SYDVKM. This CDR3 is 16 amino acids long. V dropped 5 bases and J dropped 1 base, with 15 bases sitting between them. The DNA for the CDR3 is TGTGCCAGCAGTCCCCCTTTCCAGGGGGCCAAAAACATTCAGTACTTC. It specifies CASSPPFQGAKNIQYF.

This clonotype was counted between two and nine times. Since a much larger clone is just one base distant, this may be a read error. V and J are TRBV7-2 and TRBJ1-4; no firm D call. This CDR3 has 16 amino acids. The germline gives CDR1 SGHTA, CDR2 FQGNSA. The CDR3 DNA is TGTGCCAGCAGCTGGAGGACTGGGGTGCTAAATGAAAAACTGTCTTTT. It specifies CASSWRTGVLNEKLSF.

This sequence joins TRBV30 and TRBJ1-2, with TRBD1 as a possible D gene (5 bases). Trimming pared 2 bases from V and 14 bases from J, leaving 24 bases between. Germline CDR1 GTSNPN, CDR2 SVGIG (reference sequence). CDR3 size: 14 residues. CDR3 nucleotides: TGTGCCTGGAGTTTAGACAGCTCCCTAGTATACTGGACCTTC. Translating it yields CAWSLDSSLVYWTF.

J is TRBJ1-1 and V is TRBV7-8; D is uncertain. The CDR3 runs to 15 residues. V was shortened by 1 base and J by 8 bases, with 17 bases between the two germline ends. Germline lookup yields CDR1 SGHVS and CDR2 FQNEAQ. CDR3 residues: CASSLERAVKPEAFF. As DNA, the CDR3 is TGTGCCAGCAGCTTAGAGAGGGCAGTAAAACCAGAAGCTTTCTTT.

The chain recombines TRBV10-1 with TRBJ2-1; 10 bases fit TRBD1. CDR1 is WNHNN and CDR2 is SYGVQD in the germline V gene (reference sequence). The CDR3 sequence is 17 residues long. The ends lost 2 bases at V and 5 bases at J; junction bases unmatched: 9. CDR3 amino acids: CASSEMTGGGGNNEQFF. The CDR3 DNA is TGCGCCAGCAGTGAGATGACAGGGGGCGGGGGCAACAATGAGCAGTTCTTC.

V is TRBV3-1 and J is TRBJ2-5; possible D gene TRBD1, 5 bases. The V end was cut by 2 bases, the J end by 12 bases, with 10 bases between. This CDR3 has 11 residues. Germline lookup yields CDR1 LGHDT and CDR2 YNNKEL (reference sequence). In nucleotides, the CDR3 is TGTGCCAGCAGCCAATCAAAGGGGAAGTACTTC. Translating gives CASSQSKGKYF.

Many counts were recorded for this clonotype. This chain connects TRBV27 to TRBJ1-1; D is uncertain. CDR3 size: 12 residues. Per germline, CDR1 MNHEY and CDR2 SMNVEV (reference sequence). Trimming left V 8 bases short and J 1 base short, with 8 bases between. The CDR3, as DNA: TGTGCCAGCGCAGCAAGGAACACTGAAGCTTTCTTT. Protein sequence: CASAARNTEAFF.

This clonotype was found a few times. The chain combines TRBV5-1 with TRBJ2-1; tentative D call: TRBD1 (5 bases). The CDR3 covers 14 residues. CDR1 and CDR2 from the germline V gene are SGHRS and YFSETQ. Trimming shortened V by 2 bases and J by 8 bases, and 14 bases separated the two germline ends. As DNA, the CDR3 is TGCGCCAGCAGCTTAGACAGATCGTATGATGAGCAGTTCTTC. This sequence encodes CASSLDRSYDEQFF.

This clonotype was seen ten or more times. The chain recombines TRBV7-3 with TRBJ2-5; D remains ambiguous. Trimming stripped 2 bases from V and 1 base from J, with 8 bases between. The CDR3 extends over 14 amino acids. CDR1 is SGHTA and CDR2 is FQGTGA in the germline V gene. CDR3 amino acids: CASSLGRTQETQYF. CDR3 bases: TGTGCCAGCAGCTTAGGGCGGACCCAAGAGACCCAGTACTTC.

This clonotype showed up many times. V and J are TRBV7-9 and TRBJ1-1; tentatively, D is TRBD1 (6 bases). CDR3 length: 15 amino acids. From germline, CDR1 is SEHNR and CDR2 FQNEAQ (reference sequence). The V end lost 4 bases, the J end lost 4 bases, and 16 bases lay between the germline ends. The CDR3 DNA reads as TGTGCCAGCAGCTCCTTACAGGGCATGGGCACTGAAGCTTTCTTT. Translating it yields CASSSLQGMGTEAFF.

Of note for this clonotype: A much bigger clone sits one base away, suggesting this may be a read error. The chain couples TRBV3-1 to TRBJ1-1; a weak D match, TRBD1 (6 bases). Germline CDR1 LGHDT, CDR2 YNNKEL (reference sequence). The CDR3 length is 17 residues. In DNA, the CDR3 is TGTGCCAGCAGCCAGCCAAGGGGGGGGGTACTGAACACTGAAGCTCTCTTT. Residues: CASSQPRGGVLNTEALF.

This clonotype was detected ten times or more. The CDR3 nucleotides are TGTGCCAGCAGTGAAGAAGGGGATGGGGCTTCACCCCTCCACTTT. Translation: CASSEEGDGASPLHF. V is TRBV6-1 and J is TRBJ1-6; a possible D gene is TRBD1 (5 bases). Germline values: CDR1 MNHNS, CDR2 SASEGT. The germline V and J ends were trimmed by 1 base and 9 bases, with 13 bases remaining between them. The CDR3 covers 15 residues.

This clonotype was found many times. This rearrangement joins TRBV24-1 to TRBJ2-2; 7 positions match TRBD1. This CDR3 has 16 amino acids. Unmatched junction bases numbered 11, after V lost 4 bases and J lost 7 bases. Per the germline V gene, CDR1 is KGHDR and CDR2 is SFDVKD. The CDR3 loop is CATSDRPLDRDGELFF. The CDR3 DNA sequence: TGTGCCACCAGTGACCGTCCCCTCGACAGGGACGGGGAGCTGTTTTTT.

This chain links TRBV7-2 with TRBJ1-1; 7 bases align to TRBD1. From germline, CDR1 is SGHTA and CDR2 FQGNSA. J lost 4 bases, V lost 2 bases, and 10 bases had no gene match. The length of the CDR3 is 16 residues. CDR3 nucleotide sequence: TGTGCCAGCAGCTTACTGCCGACAGGGACGGGCACTGAAGCTTTCTTT. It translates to CASSLLPTGTGTEAFF.

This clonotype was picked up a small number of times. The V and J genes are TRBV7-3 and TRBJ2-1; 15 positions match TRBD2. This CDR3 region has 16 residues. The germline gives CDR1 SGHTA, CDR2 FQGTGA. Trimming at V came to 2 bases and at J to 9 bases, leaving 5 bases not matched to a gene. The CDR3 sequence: CASSLPGLAGGVEQFF. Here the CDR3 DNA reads TGTGCCAGCAGCTTACCGGGACTAGCGGGAGGAGTTGAGCAGTTCTTC.

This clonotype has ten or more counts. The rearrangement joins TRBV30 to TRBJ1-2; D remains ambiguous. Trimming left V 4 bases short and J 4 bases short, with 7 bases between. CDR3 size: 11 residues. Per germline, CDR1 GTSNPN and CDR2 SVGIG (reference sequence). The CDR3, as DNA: TGTGCCTGGAACGGCCCCTATGGCTACACCTTC. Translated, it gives CAWNGPYGYTF.

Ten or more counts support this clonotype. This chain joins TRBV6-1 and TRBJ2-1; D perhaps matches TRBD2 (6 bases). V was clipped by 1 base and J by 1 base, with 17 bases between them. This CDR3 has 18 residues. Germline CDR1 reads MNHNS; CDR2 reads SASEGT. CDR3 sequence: CASSEGDFRKGSYNEQFF. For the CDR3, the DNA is TGTGCCAGCAGTGAAGGGGACTTCAGGAAGGGGTCCTACAATGAGCAGTTCTTC.

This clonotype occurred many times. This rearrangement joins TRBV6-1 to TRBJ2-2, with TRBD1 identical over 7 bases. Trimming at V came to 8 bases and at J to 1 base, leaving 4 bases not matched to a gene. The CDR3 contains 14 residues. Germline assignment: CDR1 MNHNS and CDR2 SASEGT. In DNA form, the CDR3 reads TGTGCCAGCGATCGGACAGGGAACACCGGGGAGCTGTTTTTT. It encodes CASDRTGNTGELFF.

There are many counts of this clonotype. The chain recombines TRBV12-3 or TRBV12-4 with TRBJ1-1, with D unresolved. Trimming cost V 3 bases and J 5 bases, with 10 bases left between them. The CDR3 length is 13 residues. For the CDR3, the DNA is TGTGCCAGCAGTTTTCTAGGGCAGACTGAAGCTTTCTTT. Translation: CASSFLGQTEAFF.

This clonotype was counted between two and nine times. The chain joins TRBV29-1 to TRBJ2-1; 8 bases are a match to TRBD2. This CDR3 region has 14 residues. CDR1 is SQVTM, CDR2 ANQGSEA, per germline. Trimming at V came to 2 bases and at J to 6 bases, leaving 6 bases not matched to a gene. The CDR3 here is CSVEPASGRNEQFF. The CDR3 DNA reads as TGCAGCGTTGAACCGGCTAGCGGGCGCAATGAGCAGTTCTTC.

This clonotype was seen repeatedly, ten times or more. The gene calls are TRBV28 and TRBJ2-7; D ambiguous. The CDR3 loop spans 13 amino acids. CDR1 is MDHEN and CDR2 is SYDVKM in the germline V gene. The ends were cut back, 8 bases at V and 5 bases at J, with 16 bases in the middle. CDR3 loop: CASWSWETNEQYF. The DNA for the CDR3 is TGTGCCAGCTGGTCCTGGGAAACGAACGAGCAGTACTTC.